The clone carrying this TCR beta chain was seen only a few times. As yet, its antigen is unknown. This CDR3 is also generated by other DNA sequences in the sample. Extracted from the samples, RNA was reverse transcribed into cDNA to serve as the sequencing template. The table came from immunoSEQ multiplex PCR; TCRdb's copy has only in-frame clones and leaves some out. The sample yields some 30,000 clones, around 62% seen once. Alopecia areata patients gave lesional scalp punch biopsies and peripheral blood samples. The entry originates in a study of CD8+ T cells in alopecia areata. Study results and caveats: Scalp lesions, especially in alopecia totalis/universalis, had higher clonality than normal scalp. Sharing of TCR sequences between patients (possibly for HLA-related reasons) was less clear than in mice.

The V end lost 2 bases, the J end lost 0 bases, and 8 bases lay between the germline ends. This CDR3 has 16 amino acids. Germline CDR1 SEHNR, CDR2 FQNEAQ (reference sequence). This TCR derives from a human donor with alopecia areata. The rearrangement links TRBV7-9 to TRBJ2-6; D tentatively fits TRBD1 or TRBD2 (5 bases each). The sequenced sample consisted of NKG2D-high CD8+ T cells sorted from blood. The CDR3 DNA sequence: TGTGCCAGCAGCTTAAGAGGGACCTCTGGGGCCAACGTCCTGACTTTC. Its protein product is CASSLRGTSGANVLTF.